These 24 T cell receptor beta chains share one sample of origin, sequenced in a study of cytomegalovirus exposure and HLA in healthy donors. The PCR made use of 60 Vbeta and 13 Jbeta primers. Some clones are missing from TCRdb's copy, which holds only in-frame ones; the method was immunoSEQ multiplex PCR. The sample lists under 200,000 clones; 65% to 90% were seen once. The specimen sequenced was PBMCs. Every receptor here comes from a human donor in good health.

The chain couples TRBV4-2 to TRBJ2-5; 7 bases align to TRBD1. This CDR3 comprises 17 residues. J gave up 4 bases and V 1 base, and 12 bases lay outside the gene matches. Germline CDR1 and CDR2: LGHNA and YNFKEQ. The DNA of the CDR3 is TGTGCCAGCAGCCAAGTTGGTCCTGGGACAGTGGGAGAGACCCAGTACTTC. As protein: CASSQVGPGTVGETQYF.

The chain employs TRBV20-1 and TRBJ1-2, with D possibly matching TRBD1 (5 bases). The CDR3 consists of 11 residues. V lost 6 bases, J lost 4 bases, and 9 bases lay in between. The germline V gene has CDR1 DFQATT and CDR2 SNEGSKA (reference sequence). This CDR3 reads CSARQIYGYTF. The CDR3 nucleotides are TGCAGTGCCAGACAGATCTATGGCTACACCTTC.

The V and J genes are TRBV7-9 and TRBJ1-6, with 7 bases fitting TRBD1. The V gene end was trimmed by 5 bases and the J gene end by 9 bases; junction bases not matched to a gene: 10. There are 15 residues in the CDR3. The V gene's germline CDR1 is SEHNR and CDR2 FQNEAQ (reference sequence). The CDR3 DNA reads as TGTGCCAGCAGCAAAGCTTCAGACAGGGTTTCACCCCTCCACTTT. Translating it yields CASSKASDRVSPLHF.

Here the CDR3 reads CASSLESYSYNEQFF. Written as DNA, the CDR3 is TGCGCCAGCAGCTTGGAATCCTATAGCTACAATGAGCAGTTCTTC. J is TRBJ2-1 and V is TRBV5-1; D is unresolved. Germline V gene data show CDR1 as SGHRS and CDR2 as YFSETQ. Trimming shortened V by 0 bases and J by 3 bases, and 10 bases separated the two germline ends. The CDR3 is 15 amino acids.

The chain links TRBV29-1 to TRBJ2-5; D not certain. Judging by the DNA end, TRBJ2-7 fits better; the J call may be wrong. The germline V gene has CDR1 SQVTM and CDR2 ANQGSEA. This CDR3 spans 15 amino acids. The CDR3 reads CSVEGDRASSYEQYF. In DNA, the CDR3 is TGCAGCGTTGAAGGGGATAGGGCTAGCTCCTACGAGCAGTACTTC.

The gene calls are TRBV29-1 and TRBJ2-1; TRBD2 matches 13 bases. CDR3 length equals 16 residues. Germline V gene data show CDR1 as SQVTM and CDR2 as ANQGSEA. Trimming took 3 bases from V and 0 from J; bases not matched to a gene: 2. CDR3 DNA: TGCAGCGTTGAGGGACTAGCGGGGAGCTCCTACAATGAGCAGTTCTTC. Translated, it gives CSVEGLAGSSYNEQFF.

The chain recombines TRBV7-7 with TRBJ2-5; 7 bases map to TRBD1. CDR1 SSHAT and CDR2 FNYEAQ come from the germline V gene (reference sequence). This CDR3 spans 14 amino acids. The V and J ends lost 3 bases and 4 bases, in that order; junction bases with no gene match: 5. CDR3 in amino acids: CASSFGQAGETQYF. The CDR3, as DNA: TGTGCCAGCAGCTTCGGACAGGCCGGAGAGACCCAGTACTTC.

This chain connects TRBV11-2 to TRBJ1-6; D possibly corresponds to TRBD1 (6 bases). Trimming took 6 bases from V and 0 from J, leaving 18 bases between them. Per the germline V gene, CDR1 is SGHAT and CDR2 is FQNNGV. This CDR3 is 18 amino acids long. CDR3 amino acids: CASSRTALGSSYNSPLHF. DNA of the CDR3: TGTGCCAGCAGTCGGACAGCCCTAGGGAGCTCCTATAATTCACCCCTCCACTTT.

This clone was seen more than once but under ten times. The chain couples TRBV5-6 to TRBJ2-5, with TRBD1 identical over 7 bases. Trimming took 3 bases from V and 1 from J; bases not matched to a gene: 0. Germline values: CDR1 SGHDT, CDR2 YYEEEE. The CDR3 length is 13 residues. The CDR3 nucleotides read TGTGCCAGCAGCTGGACAGGCCAAGAGACCCAGTACTTC. Its translation: CASSWTGQETQYF.

This chain connects TRBV7-9 to TRBJ1-2; tentatively, D is TRBD1 (6 bases). CDR3 length: 16 amino acids. The V end was cut by 0 bases, the J end by 3 bases, with 14 bases between. Germline assignment: CDR1 SEHNR and CDR2 FQNEAQ (reference sequence). The CDR3 sequence: CASSLALVTGDYGYTF. CDR3 bases: TGTGCCAGCAGCTTAGCGCTTGTGACAGGCGACTATGGCTACACCTTC.

V and J are TRBV10-3 and TRBJ2-1, with 8 nucleotides matching TRBD2. Germline V gives CDR1 ENHRY, CDR2 SYGVKD. J gave up 0 bases and V 6 bases, and 7 bases lay outside the gene matches. The CDR3 has 16 amino acids. The CDR3 DNA reads as TGTGCCATCAGGGGGGGCGGGGGGACCTCCTACAATGAGCAGTTCTTC. This translates into CAIRGGGGTSYNEQFF.

V and J are TRBV6-5 and TRBJ2-1; unclear D gene. The CDR3 extends over 15 amino acids. The V end was cut by 5 bases, the J end by 6 bases, with 17 bases between. The V gene's germline CDR1 is MNHEY and CDR2 SVGAGI. The CDR3 DNA sequence: TGTGCCAGCAGTCTCTACCCCACGATCGGCAATGAGCAGTTCTTC. Amino acids: CASSLYPTIGNEQFF.

The chain carries TRBV4-3 and TRBJ2-3; 12 bases agree with TRBD2. The CDR3 is 16 residues long. The J segment lost 1 base and the V segment lost 5 bases, leaving 4 bases of the junction unmatched. CDR1 and CDR2 (germline): LGHNA, YSLEER. The CDR3 nucleotides are TGCGCCAGCAGCAATAGACTAGCGGGGGGCACAGATACGCAGTATTTT. It translates to CASSNRLAGGTDTQYF.

The rearrangement uses TRBV15 and TRBJ1-5; D not resolved. The germline gives CDR1 LNHNV, CDR2 YYDKDF (reference sequence). The V end lost 1 base, the J end lost 6 bases, and 13 bases lay between the germline ends. The length of the CDR3 is 15 residues. The CDR3 DNA is TGTGCCACCAGCAGAGCACGGAGTGAGGTTCAGCCCCAGCATTTT. As protein: CATSRARSEVQPQHF.

This chain connects TRBV19 to TRBJ2-5; 7 bases line up with TRBD1. V was clipped by 5 bases and J by 1 base; unmatched bases: 4. This CDR3 is built from 14 residues. Germline V gene data show CDR1 as LNHDA and CDR2 as SQIVND (reference sequence). The CDR3: CASSGTGVQETQYF. The CDR3 DNA reads as TGTGCCAGTAGTGGAACAGGGGTCCAAGAGACCCAGTACTTC.

The chain has TRBV5-1 and TRBJ1-6; the D gene is possibly TRBD1 (6 bases). V lost 4 bases to trimming and J lost 0 bases, with 17 bases between them. The CDR3 has 18 residues. Germline CDR1 SGHRS, CDR2 YFSETQ. CDR3 amino acids: CASSPRRGMSSYNSPLHF. The CDR3 nucleotides are TGCGCCAGCAGCCCCCGCAGGGGAATGTCCTCCTATAATTCACCCCTCCACTTT.

This clone has a single count. The chain combines TRBV19 with TRBJ2-1; unclear D gene. V gave up 4 bases and J gave up 0 bases, with 7 bases separating them. The CDR3 runs 14 residues. The germline V gene encodes CDR1 LNHDA and CDR2 SQIVND (reference sequence). Here the CDR3 DNA reads TGTGCCAGTAGTAGGTGGAGCTCCTACAATGAGCAGTTCTTC. Amino acids: CASSRWSSYNEQFF.

This chain connects TRBV25-1 to TRBJ1-1, with a possible D match to TRBD1 (5 bases). Trimming took off 8 bases at V and 1 base at J, with 17 bases between the two ends. The CDR3 sequence is 15 residues long. CDR1 and CDR2 from the germline V gene are MGHDK and SYGVNS. In nucleotides, the CDR3 is TGTGCCAGCGAGGGGCGGGGATCGGCGAACACTGAAGCTTTCTTT. Translation: CASEGRGSANTEAFF.

The chain carries TRBV4-2 and TRBJ1-5, with 8 bases identical to TRBD1. Germline loops: CDR1 LGHNA, CDR2 YNFKEQ. Trimming cost V 4 bases and J 1 base; bases outside gene matches: 24. The CDR3 is made up of 22 amino acids. The CDR3 region has the DNA TGTGCCAGCAGCCCTACACCGAACGCCGACAGGGGTGCGGCGGGCAGCAATCAGCCCCAGCATTTT. It is translated as CASSPTPNADRGAAGSNQPQHF.

The gene calls are TRBV9 and TRBJ2-3, with 8 bases aligning to TRBD2. This CDR3 has 18 amino acids. The germline V gene has CDR1 SGDLS and CDR2 YYNGEE. V was clipped by 0 bases and J by 11 bases; unmatched bases: 20. The CDR3: CASSVGLAGTKTRVRQYF. The CDR3 DNA reads as TGTGCCAGCAGCGTAGGGCTAGCGGGTACAAAAACTCGGGTACGGCAGTATTTT.

This clone was counted only a few times. The V and J genes are TRBV5-1 and TRBJ2-3, with 7 bases aligning to TRBD2. The J segment lost 4 bases and the V segment lost 4 bases, leaving 9 bases of the junction unmatched. Germline assignment: CDR1 SGHRS and CDR2 YFSETQ. This CDR3 contains 15 residues. DNA of the CDR3: TGCGCCAGCAGCCTGACAGCGGGGTTGGCAGATACGCAGTATTTT. This gives the protein CASSLTAGLADTQYF. The whole variable domain, remainder taken from reference TRBV5-1 and TRBJ2-3, is KAGVTQTPRYLIKTRGQQVTLSCSPISGHRSVSWYQQTPGQGLQFLFEYFSETQRNKGNFPGRFSGRQFSNSRSEMNVSTLELGDSALYLCASSLTAGLADTQYFGPGTRLTVL.

This chain's CDR3 is CASGLVLMRSASYEQYF. The CDR3 nucleotides are TGTGCTAGTGGTTTGGTACTCATGAGGTCGGCCTCCTACGAGCAGTACTTC. The rearrangement links TRBV12-5 to TRBJ2-7; D not certain. This CDR3 contains 17 residues. The V gene's germline CDR1 is LGHNT and CDR2 FRNRAP. Trimming took 0 bases from V and 0 from J, leaving 15 bases between them.

V gene TRBV5-8 combines with J gene TRBJ1-5; the D is unclear. Per germline, CDR1 SGHTS and CDR2 YDEGEE. The V end lost 1 base, the J end lost 1 base, and 18 bases lay between the germline ends. This CDR3 comprises 18 residues. CDR3 DNA sequence: TGTGCCAGCAGCTTGCCGCCCTTGGACTTTTTGAGCAATCAGCCCCAGCATTTT. It yields the protein CASSLPPLDFLSNQPQHF.

The V gene is TRBV4-1, the J gene TRBJ1-1; TRBD1 might be the D (5 bases). The ends were cut back, 0 bases at V and 8 bases at J, with 16 bases in the middle. Germline values: CDR1 MGHRA, CDR2 YSYEKL. CDR3 length: 15 amino acids. CDR3 sequence reads: CASSQERLGEGEAFF. The CDR3 bases are TGCGCCAGCAGCCAAGAAAGGCTAGGGGAGGGAGAAGCTTTCTTT.